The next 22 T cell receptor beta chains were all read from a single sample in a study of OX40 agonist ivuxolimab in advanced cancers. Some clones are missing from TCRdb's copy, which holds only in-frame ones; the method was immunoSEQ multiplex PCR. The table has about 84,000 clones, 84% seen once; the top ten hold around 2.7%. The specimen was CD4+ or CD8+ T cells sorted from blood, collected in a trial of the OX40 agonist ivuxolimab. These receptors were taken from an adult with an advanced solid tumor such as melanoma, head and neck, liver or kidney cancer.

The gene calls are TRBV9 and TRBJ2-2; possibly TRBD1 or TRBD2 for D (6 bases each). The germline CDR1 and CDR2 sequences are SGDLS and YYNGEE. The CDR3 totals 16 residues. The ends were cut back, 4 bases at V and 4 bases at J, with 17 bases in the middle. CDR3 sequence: CASSSQGGVSTGELFF. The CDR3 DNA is TGTGCCAGCAGCTCACAGGGAGGAGTTAGCACCGGGGAGCTGTTTTTT.

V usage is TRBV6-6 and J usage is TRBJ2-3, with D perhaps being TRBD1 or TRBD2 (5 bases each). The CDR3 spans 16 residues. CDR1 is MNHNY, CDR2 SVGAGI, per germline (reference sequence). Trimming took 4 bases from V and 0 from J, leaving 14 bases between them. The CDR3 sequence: CASSWAVGASTDTQYF. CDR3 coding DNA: TGTGCCAGCAGTTGGGCTGTCGGGGCTAGCACAGATACGCAGTATTTT.

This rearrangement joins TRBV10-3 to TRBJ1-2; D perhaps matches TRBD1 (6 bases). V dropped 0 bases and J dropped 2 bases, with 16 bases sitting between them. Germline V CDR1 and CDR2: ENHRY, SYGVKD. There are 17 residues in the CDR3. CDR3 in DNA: TGTGCCATCAGTGAGTCACAGGGAAGGGACCCGAACTATGGCTACACCTTC. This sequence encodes CAISESQGRDPNYGYTF.

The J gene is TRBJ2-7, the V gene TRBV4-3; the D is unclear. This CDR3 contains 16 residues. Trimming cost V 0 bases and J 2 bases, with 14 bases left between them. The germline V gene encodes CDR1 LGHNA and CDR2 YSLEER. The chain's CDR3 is CASSQDIQDRPYEQYF. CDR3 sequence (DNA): TGCGCCAGCAGCCAAGATATCCAGGACCGCCCCTACGAGCAGTACTTC.

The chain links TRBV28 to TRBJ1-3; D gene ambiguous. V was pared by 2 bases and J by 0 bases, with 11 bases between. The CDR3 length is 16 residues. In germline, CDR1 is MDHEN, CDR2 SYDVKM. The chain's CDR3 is CASSLGGDGSGNTIYF. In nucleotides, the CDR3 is TGTGCCAGCAGTTTAGGTGGGGATGGCTCTGGAAACACCATATATTTT.

CDR3 amino acids: CASSVGKGHNTEAFF. In nucleotides, the CDR3 is TGTGCCAGCAGCGTAGGAAAGGGCCATAACACTGAAGCTTTCTTT. The chain has TRBV9 and TRBJ1-1; no definite D call. Trimming shortened V by 0 bases and J by 2 bases, and 11 bases separated the two germline ends. Germline assignment: CDR1 SGDLS and CDR2 YYNGEE. The CDR3 has 15 amino acids. Drawing the rest from reference TRBV9 and TRBJ1-1, the complete variable domain is DSGVTQTPKHLITATGQRVTLRCSPRSGDLSVYWYQQSLDQGLQFLIQYYNGEERAKGNILERFSAQQFPDLHSELNLSSLELGDSALYFCASSVGKGHNTEAFFGQGTRLTVV.

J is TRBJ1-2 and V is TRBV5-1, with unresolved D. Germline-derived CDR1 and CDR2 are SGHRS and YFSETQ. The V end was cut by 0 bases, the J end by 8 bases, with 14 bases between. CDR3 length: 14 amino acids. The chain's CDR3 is CASSLEGPVGGYTF. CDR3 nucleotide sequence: TGCGCCAGCAGCTTGGAGGGTCCGGTTGGAGGCTACACCTTC.

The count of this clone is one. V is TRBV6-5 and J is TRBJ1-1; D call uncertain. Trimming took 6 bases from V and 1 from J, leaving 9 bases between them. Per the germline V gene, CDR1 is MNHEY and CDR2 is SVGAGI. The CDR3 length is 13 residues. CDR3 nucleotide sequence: TGTGCCAGCAGCAACGCCTGGAACACTGAAGCTTTCTTT. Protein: CASSNAWNTEAFF.

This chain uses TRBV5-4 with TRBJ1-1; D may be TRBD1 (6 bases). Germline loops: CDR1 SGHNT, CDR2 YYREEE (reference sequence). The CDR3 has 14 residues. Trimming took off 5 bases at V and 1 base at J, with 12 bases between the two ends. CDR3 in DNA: TGTGCCAGCAGACGTACAGGGAGGAACACTGAAGCTTTCTTT. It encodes CASRRTGRNTEAFF.

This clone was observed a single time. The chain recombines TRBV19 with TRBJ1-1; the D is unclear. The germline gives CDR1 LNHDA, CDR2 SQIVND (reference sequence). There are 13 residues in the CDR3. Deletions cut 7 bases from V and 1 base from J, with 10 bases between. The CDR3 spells CASIGAKNTEAFF. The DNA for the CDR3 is TGTGCCAGTATCGGCGCAAAGAACACTGAAGCTTTCTTT.

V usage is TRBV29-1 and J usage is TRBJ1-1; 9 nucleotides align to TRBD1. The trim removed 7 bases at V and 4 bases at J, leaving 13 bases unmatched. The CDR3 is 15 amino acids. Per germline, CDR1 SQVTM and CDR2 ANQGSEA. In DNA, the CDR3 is TGCAGCGCCCGTGGACAGGGGTTGATCGGCACTGAAGCTTTCTTT. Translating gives CSARGQGLIGTEAFF.

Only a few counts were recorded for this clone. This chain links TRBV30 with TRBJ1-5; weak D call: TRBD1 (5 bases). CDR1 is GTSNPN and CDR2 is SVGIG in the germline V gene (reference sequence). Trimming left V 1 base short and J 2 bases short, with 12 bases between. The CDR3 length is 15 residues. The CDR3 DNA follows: TGTGCCTGGAGTGGAAGGGGCGGGGGCAATCAGCCCCAGCATTTT. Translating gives CAWSGRGGGNQPQHF.

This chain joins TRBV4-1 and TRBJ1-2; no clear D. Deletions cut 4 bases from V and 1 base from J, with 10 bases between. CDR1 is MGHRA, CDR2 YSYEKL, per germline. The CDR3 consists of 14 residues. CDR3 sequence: CASSLSTHNYGYTF. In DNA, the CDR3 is TGCGCCAGCAGCCTATCGACCCATAACTATGGCTACACCTTC.

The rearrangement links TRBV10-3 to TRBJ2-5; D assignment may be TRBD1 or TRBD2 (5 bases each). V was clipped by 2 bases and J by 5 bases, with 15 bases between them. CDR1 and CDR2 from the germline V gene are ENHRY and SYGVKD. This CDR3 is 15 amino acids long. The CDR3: CAISEIDGEGETQYF. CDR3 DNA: TGTGCCATCAGTGAGATAGACGGAGAGGGGGAGACCCAGTACTTC.

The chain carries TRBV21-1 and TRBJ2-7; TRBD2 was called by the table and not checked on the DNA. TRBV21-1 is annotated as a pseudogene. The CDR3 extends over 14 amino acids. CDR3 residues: CASSKVTGSYEQYF. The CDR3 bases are TGTGCCAGCAGCAAAGTGACGGGTTCCTACGAGCAGTACTTC.

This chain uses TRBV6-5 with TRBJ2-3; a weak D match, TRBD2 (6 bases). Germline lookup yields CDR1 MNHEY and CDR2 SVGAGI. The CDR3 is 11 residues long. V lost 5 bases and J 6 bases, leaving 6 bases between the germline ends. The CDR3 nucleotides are TGTGCCAGCAGTCGGGAGGATACGCAGTATTTT. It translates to CASSREDTQYF.

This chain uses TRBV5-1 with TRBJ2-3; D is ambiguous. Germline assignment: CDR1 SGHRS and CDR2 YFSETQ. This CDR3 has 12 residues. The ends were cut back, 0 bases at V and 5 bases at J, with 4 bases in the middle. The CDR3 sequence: CASSLGEDTQYF. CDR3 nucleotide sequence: TGCGCCAGCAGCTTGGGGGAAGATACGCAGTATTTT.

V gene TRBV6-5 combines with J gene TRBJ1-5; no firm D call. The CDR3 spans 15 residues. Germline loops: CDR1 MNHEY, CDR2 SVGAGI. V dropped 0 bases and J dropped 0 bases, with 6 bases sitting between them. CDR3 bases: TGTGCCAGCAGTTACTCAGAGAATAGCAATCAGCCCCAGCATTTT. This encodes CASSYSENSNQPQHF.

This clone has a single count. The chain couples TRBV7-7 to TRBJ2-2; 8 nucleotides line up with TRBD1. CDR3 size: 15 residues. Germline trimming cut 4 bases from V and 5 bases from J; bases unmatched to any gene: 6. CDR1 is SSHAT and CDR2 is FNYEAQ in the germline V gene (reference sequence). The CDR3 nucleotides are TGTGCCAGCAGCTCCACAGGGGGTGAAACCGGGGAGCTGTTTTTT. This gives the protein CASSSTGGETGELFF.

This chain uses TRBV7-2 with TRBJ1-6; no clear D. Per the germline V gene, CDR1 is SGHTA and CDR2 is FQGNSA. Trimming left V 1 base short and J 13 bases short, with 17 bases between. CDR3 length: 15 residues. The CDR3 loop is CASSLEAGRESPLHF. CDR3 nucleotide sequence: TGTGCCAGCAGCTTAGAGGCGGGTCGGGAATCGCCCCTCCACTTT.

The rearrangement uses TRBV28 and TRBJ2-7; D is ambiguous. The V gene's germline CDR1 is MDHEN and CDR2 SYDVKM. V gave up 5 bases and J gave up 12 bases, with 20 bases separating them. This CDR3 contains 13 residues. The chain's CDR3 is CASSRTFTGFWYV. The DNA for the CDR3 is TGTGCCAGCAGTCGCACATTTACGGGTTTTTGGTACGTC.

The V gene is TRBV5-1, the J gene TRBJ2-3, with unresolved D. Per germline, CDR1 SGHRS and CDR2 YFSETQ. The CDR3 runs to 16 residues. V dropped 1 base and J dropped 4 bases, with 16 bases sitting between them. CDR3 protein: CASSLTQVYGADTQYF. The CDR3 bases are TGCGCCAGCAGCTTGACCCAGGTTTACGGCGCAGATACGCAGTATTTT.